These 18 T cell receptor beta chains came from one sample sequenced in a study of Ad26.COV2.S vaccination and SARS-CoV-2 variants. Described treatment: some 20 received Ad26.COV2.S at low or high dose, single or two shots; roughly 5 received placebo; per-sample allocation not given. Sampling was done on day 63 after the first vaccine or placebo injection. Using immunoSEQ multiplex PCR, the repertoire was profiled, and TCRdb retains in-frame clones only, with some absent. The profile shows around 400,000 clones, 90% of them singletons. Sequenced here: peripheral blood, sampled in a trial of Ad26.COV2.S vaccine versus placebo. Every receptor here comes from a person aged 18-60 years who received the Ad26.COV2.S COVID-19 vaccine or a placebo.

This clone showed up just once. The rearrangement joins TRBV28 to TRBJ2-5, with unresolved D. Trimming took 3 bases from V and 2 from J, leaving 1 base between them. CDR1 and CDR2 from the germline V gene are MDHEN and SYDVKM. The CDR3 runs 11 residues. The chain's CDR3 is CASSLQETQYF. The CDR3 DNA is TGTGCCAGCAGTTTGCAAGAGACCCAGTACTTC.

The genes are TRBV19 and TRBJ1-5, with D possibly matching TRBD1 (6 bases). V was clipped by 7 bases and J by 3 bases, with 19 bases between them. This CDR3 is 16 amino acids long. From germline, CDR1 is LNHDA and CDR2 SQIVND (reference sequence). CDR3 nucleotides: TGTGCCAGTACAACTTTATTCGGGGGGCTCAATCAGCCCCAGCATTTT. Translating gives CASTTLFGGLNQPQHF.

This sequence joins TRBV7-9 and TRBJ1-1; 7 bases fit TRBD1. Germline assignment: CDR1 SEHNR and CDR2 FQNEAQ (reference sequence). This CDR3 contains 15 residues. With 5 bases clipped from V and 6 bases from J, the junction kept 12 bases outside the gene matches. This CDR3 is CASSEPTGYEPEAFF. CDR3 bases: TGTGCCAGCAGCGAACCGACAGGGTATGAACCTGAAGCTTTCTTT.

J is TRBJ1-5 and V is TRBV19; 8 nucleotides match TRBD1. The length of the CDR3 is 17 residues. Trimming removed 0 bases from V and 7 bases from J; junction bases left unmatched: 11. The germline V gene has CDR1 LNHDA and CDR2 SQIVND (reference sequence). The CDR3 region has the DNA TGTGCCAGTAGTATAGAACTCCATCAGGGGGCCTTACAGCCCCAGCATTTT. The encoded protein is CASSIELHQGALQPQHF.

As DNA, the CDR3 is TGTGCCAGCAGTTTGGGTGACTCAAGGCTATACAATGAGCAGTTCTTC. Translating gives CASSLGDSRLYNEQFF. The gene calls are TRBV6-2 or TRBV6-3 and TRBJ2-1; D is undetermined. The CDR3 is made up of 16 amino acids. V lost 4 bases, J lost 4 bases, and 17 bases lay in between. Germline V gene sequence: CDR1 MNHEY, CDR2 SVGEGT.

The rearrangement joins TRBV28 to TRBJ2-5; either TRBD1 or TRBD2 may fit D (6 bases each). Germline V lookup: CDR1 MDHEN, CDR2 SYDVKM. Trimming removed 5 bases from V and 2 bases from J, with 9 bases in between. CDR3 length: 13 residues. The CDR3 nucleotides read TGTGCCAGCAGTCAAGGGGGGCAAGAGACCCAGTACTTC. As protein: CASSQGGQETQYF.

V is TRBV15 and J is TRBJ2-1; TRBD1 is a possible D gene (7 bases). The CDR3 is 16 residues long. V was clipped by 0 bases and J by 13 bases, with 22 bases between them. From germline, CDR1 is LNHNV and CDR2 YYDKDF (reference sequence). DNA for the CDR3: TGTGCCACCAGCAGAGATAGGACGATAGCAGGGGGGTTACAGTTCTTC. As protein: CATSRDRTIAGGLQFF.

The J gene is TRBJ2-3, the V gene TRBV10-3; the D call may be TRBD1 or TRBD2 (5 bases each). The CDR3 totals 14 residues. In germline, CDR1 is ENHRY, CDR2 SYGVKD. Trimming shortened V by 2 bases and J by 4 bases, and 10 bases separated the two germline ends. CDR3 nucleotides: TGTGCCATCAGTGAGAAGAGGGGCCCAGATACGCAGTATTTT. Translating it yields CAISEKRGPDTQYF.

J is TRBJ1-2 and V is TRBV5-1; D may be TRBD1 (6 bases). The V gene lost 4 bases and the J gene lost 1 base, with 17 bases spanning the gap. This CDR3 is built from 16 residues. Looked up from germline, CDR1 is SGHRS and CDR2 is YFSETQ. CDR3 region: CASSVNRDTLNYGYTF. The DNA of the CDR3 is TGCGCCAGCAGCGTAAACCGGGACACGCTTAACTATGGCTACACCTTC.

The V and J genes are TRBV7-2 and TRBJ2-3; D is perhaps TRBD2 (6 bases). The V gene lost 4 bases and the J gene lost 8 bases, with 16 bases spanning the gap. Germline V gene lookup returns CDR1 SGHTA and CDR2 FQGNSA. This CDR3 comprises 14 residues. The DNA of the CDR3 is TGTGCCAGCAGCTCGGGACTCGCCCCAGGTACGCAGTATTTT. Amino acids: CASSSGLAPGTQYF.

The chain has TRBV10-3 and TRBJ2-6, with TRBD1 matching 7 bases. Germline loops: CDR1 ENHRY, CDR2 SYGVKD. V lost 6 bases to trimming and J lost 0 bases; unmatched junction nucleotides: 5. There are 16 residues in the CDR3. The CDR3 nucleotides are TGTGCCATCAGCGACAGGGAAGACTCTGGGGCCAACGTCCTGACTTTC. This codes for CAISDREDSGANVLTF.

V usage is TRBV28 and J usage is TRBJ1-4; 8 bases match TRBD1. The CDR3 has 18 amino acids. With 7 bases clipped from V and 2 bases from J, the junction kept 15 bases outside the gene matches. Germline V gene lookup returns CDR1 MDHEN and CDR2 SYDVKM. The CDR3 is CASTPPRGRGLTNEKLFF. The CDR3 DNA follows: TGTGCCAGCACCCCCCCCCGGGGCAGGGGGCTGACTAATGAAAAACTGTTTTTT.

This clone was observed once. The chain uses TRBV5-1 and TRBJ2-2, with no clear D. The CDR3 spans 14 residues. Trimming removed 2 bases from V and 0 bases from J, with 5 bases in between. Looked up from germline, CDR1 is SGHRS and CDR2 is YFSETQ. CDR3 protein: CASSLSPNTGELFF. The CDR3 DNA follows: TGCGCCAGCAGCTTAAGCCCGAACACCGGGGAGCTGTTTTTT.

The chain employs TRBV7-3 and TRBJ2-1, with 9 bases aligning to TRBD2. The CDR3 has 14 amino acids. The junction had 7 bases not matched to a gene; V was cut back by 5 bases and J by 8 bases. The germline gives CDR1 SGHTA, CDR2 FQGTGA. The CDR3 protein is CASSRSGRGDEQFF. CDR3 bases: TGTGCCAGCAGCCGTAGCGGGAGAGGTGATGAGCAGTTCTTC.

This clone came up once. The rearrangement uses TRBV29-1 and TRBJ2-1; no clear D gene. This CDR3 has 14 residues. Trimming left V 0 bases short and J 9 bases short, with 15 bases between. Germline lookup yields CDR1 SQVTM and CDR2 ANQGSEA. The DNA of the CDR3 is TGCAGCGTTGAAGAATCGTTGGCCTTGGGTGAGCAGTTCTTC. Its translation is CSVEESLALGEQFF.

V and J are TRBV7-8 and TRBJ2-5, with a weak D call TRBD2 (5 bases). V was pared by 4 bases and J by 1 base, with 7 bases between. The CDR3 is 13 residues long. CDR1 and CDR2 (germline): SGHVS, FQNEAQ. The CDR3 DNA is TGTGCCAGCAGCTACGGGATCCAAGAGACCCAGTACTTC. This sequence encodes CASSYGIQETQYF.

The rearrangement uses TRBV29-1 and TRBJ1-1, with D perhaps matching TRBD1 (5 bases). Germline V CDR1 and CDR2: SQVTM, ANQGSEA. Trimming pared 7 bases from V and 4 bases from J, leaving 16 bases between. The CDR3 has 13 residues. This CDR3 is CSAHMGLSTEAFF. The CDR3 DNA follows: TGCAGCGCCCATATGGGGCTTAGCACTGAAGCTTTCTTT.

The rearrangement uses TRBV29-1 and TRBJ2-5; D gene uncertain. V was shortened by 1 base and J by 4 bases, with 7 bases between the two germline ends. The germline V gene has CDR1 SQVTM and CDR2 ANQGSEA. The CDR3 consists of 12 residues. DNA of the CDR3: TGCAGCGTTGAAGTTTACGGAGAGACCCAGTACTTC. Its translation: CSVEVYGETQYF.